These 18 T cell receptor beta chains were sequenced from one sample in a study of cytomegalovirus exposure and HLA in healthy donors. The primer mix had 60 Vbeta and 13 Jbeta primers. The table came from immunoSEQ multiplex PCR; TCRdb's copy has only in-frame clones and leaves some out. The sample carries under 95,000 clones, 70% to 80% recorded once. The specimen was PBMCs. The receptors were gathered from a woman between 35 and 50 years old in good health and CMV-seropositive.

This sequence joins TRBV5-4 and TRBJ1-1; 8 nucleotides match TRBD1. Trimming removed 4 bases from V and 1 base from J; junction bases left unmatched: 9. The germline gives CDR1 SGHNT, CDR2 YYREEE (reference sequence). CDR3 length: 16 amino acids. In DNA form, the CDR3 reads TGTGCCAGCAGCAAGGAGGCCGGGACAGGGAACACTGAAGCTTTCTTT. Encoded protein: CASSKEAGTGNTEAFF.

The V call is TRBV19, the J call TRBJ2-1; TRBD1 agrees at 8 bases. The germline gives CDR1 LNHDA, CDR2 SQIVND (reference sequence). This CDR3 is built from 15 residues. The V gene end was trimmed by 5 bases and the J gene end by 2 bases; junction bases not matched to a gene: 5. Here the CDR3 reads CASSVGTGPYNEQFF. CDR3 sequence (DNA): TGTGCCAGTAGTGTAGGGACAGGACCCTACAATGAGCAGTTCTTC.

The V gene is TRBV7-3, the J gene TRBJ1-1; 7 nucleotides agree with TRBD1. The germline CDR1 and CDR2 sequences are SGHTA and FQGTGA. The CDR3 has 13 amino acids. Unmatched junction bases numbered 5, after V lost 5 bases and J lost 5 bases. This CDR3 is CASSVTGRTEAFF. Here the CDR3 DNA reads TGTGCCAGCAGCGTGACAGGGAGGACTGAAGCTTTCTTT. The full variable domain, in which reference TRBV7-3 and TRBJ1-1 provide the parts outside the CDR3, is GAGVSQTPSNKVTEKGKYVELRCDPISGHTALYWYRQSLGQGPEFLIYFQGTGAADDSGLPNDRFFAVRPEGSVSTLKIQRTERGDSAVYLCASSVTGRTEAFFGQGTRLTVV.

The rearrangement uses TRBV10-2 and TRBJ2-7; tentatively, D is TRBD2 (6 bases). Trimming cost V 7 bases and J 0 bases, with 16 bases left between them. Germline V CDR1 and CDR2: WSHSY, SAAADI. The CDR3 is 15 amino acids. Here the CDR3 DNA reads TGCGCCAGCATTCGGGGGAGCGATCCCTCCTACGAGCAGTACTTC. Translation: CASIRGSDPSYEQYF.

Concerning this clone: The junction departs from germline at one end; a sequencing error may be responsible. The gene calls are TRBV20-1 and TRBJ2-7; TRBD2 aligns across 9 bases. This CDR3 has 11 residues. CDR1 is DFQATT and CDR2 is SNEGSKA in the germline V gene (reference sequence). CDR3 loop: CSARNGLARIF. The CDR3 bases are TGCAGTGCTAGAAACGGACTAGCGAGGATCTTC.

The chain carries TRBV6-5 and TRBJ1-5, with D possibly matching TRBD1 (5 bases). Germline V gives CDR1 MNHEY, CDR2 SVGAGI. The CDR3 runs to 15 residues. Deletions cut 5 bases from V and 5 bases from J, with 16 bases between. The CDR3 loop is CASSRQPGLYQPQHF. In DNA, the CDR3 is TGTGCCAGCAGTCGACAGCCAGGGCTTTATCAGCCCCAGCATTTT.

The V call is TRBV5-1, the J call TRBJ2-3, with D possibly matching TRBD1 (6 bases). CDR3 length: 14 residues. Germline lookup yields CDR1 SGHRS and CDR2 YFSETQ. V was clipped by 4 bases and J by 0 bases, with 9 bases between them. Here the CDR3 reads CASSTTGSTDTQYF. DNA of the CDR3: TGCGCCAGCAGCACAACAGGGAGCACAGATACGCAGTATTTT. Full variable domain (remainder filled in from reference TRBV5-1 and TRBJ2-3): KAGVTQTPRYLIKTRGQQVTLSCSPISGHRSVSWYQQTPGQGLQFLFEYFSETQRNKGNFPGRFSGRQFSNSRSEMNVSTLELGDSALYLCASSTTGSTDTQYFGPGTRLTVL.

The gene calls are TRBV11-1 and TRBJ2-2; TRBD1 aligns across 9 bases. V was pared by 5 bases and J by 5 bases, with 9 bases of the junction left unmatched. Germline assignment: CDR1 SGHAT and CDR2 FQDESV (reference sequence). This CDR3 has 16 residues. DNA for the CDR3: TGTGCCAGCAGCCAGACCGGGACAGGGCGAACCGGGGAGCTGTTTTTT. Its translation: CASSQTGTGRTGELFF.

The chain couples TRBV30 to TRBJ2-1; 11 bases align to TRBD2. CDR3 length equals 14 residues. Germline CDR1 and CDR2: GTSNPN and SVGIG (reference sequence). The trim removed 2 bases at V and 8 bases at J, leaving 5 bases unmatched. The CDR3 region has the DNA TGTGCCTGGAGTCCGGGACTAGCGGCCGATGAGCAGTTCTTC. Its translation is CAWSPGLAADEQFF.

The chain carries TRBV30 and TRBJ1-6; 7 nucleotides align to TRBD1. The CDR3 is made up of 13 amino acids. J was trimmed by 7 bases and V by 3 bases; bases with no gene match: 3. Germline CDR1 GTSNPN, CDR2 SVGIG (reference sequence). CDR3 nucleotides: TGTGCCTGGAGGGGACAGAGAAATTCACCCCTCCACTTT. Its translation is CAWRGQRNSPLHF.

The gene calls are TRBV7-2 and TRBJ2-7; 8 positions agree with TRBD1. Germline CDR1 and CDR2: SGHTA and FQGNSA. This CDR3 region has 13 residues. V lost 5 bases to trimming and J lost 7 bases; unmatched junction nucleotides: 7. The CDR3 DNA reads as TGTGCCAGCAGCCCAGGGGGCCGCTTTGAGCAGTACTTC. Its protein is CASSPGGRFEQYF.

This sequence joins TRBV7-2 and TRBJ2-7; 8 positions match TRBD2. This CDR3 spans 18 amino acids. Germline V gives CDR1 SGHTA, CDR2 FQGNSA. V lost 1 base, J lost 7 bases, and 18 bases stayed unmatched. The CDR3 nucleotides read TGTGCCAGCAGCTTAGAGATAGCGGGAAGAAGTGATGTACGGGAGCAGTACTTC. Translating it yields CASSLEIAGRSDVREQYF.

Notes on this clone: The same CDR3 can be traced to other DNA sequences in this sample. This chain links TRBV19 with TRBJ2-3; D remains ambiguous. Germline lookup yields CDR1 LNHDA and CDR2 SQIVND (reference sequence). Trimming took off 6 bases at V and 4 bases at J, with 8 bases between the two ends. The CDR3 contains 12 residues. The CDR3 region is CASSLPADTQYF. In DNA form, the CDR3 reads TGTGCCAGTAGCCTGCCGGCAGATACGCAGTATTTT.

The J gene is TRBJ2-2, the V gene TRBV6-5; D may be TRBD2 (5 bases). Germline V CDR1 and CDR2: MNHEY, SVGAGI. V lost 6 bases and J lost 5, with 13 bases in between. This CDR3 contains 14 residues. The CDR3 protein is CASRPGWETGELFF. The CDR3 bases are TGTGCCAGCAGACCGGGGTGGGAGACCGGGGAGCTGTTTTTT.

The chain carries TRBV18 and TRBJ1-1; TRBD1 matches at 7 bases. Germline V gene data show CDR1 as KGHSH and CDR2 as LQKENI. This CDR3 has 15 residues. J was trimmed by 4 bases and V by 4 bases; bases with no gene match: 9. The CDR3 region has the DNA TGTGCCAGCTCACTTGACAGGGTTCACAGCACTGAAGCTTTCTTT. Translated: CASSLDRVHSTEAFF.

The chain recombines TRBV19 with TRBJ1-1, with D perhaps matching TRBD1 (5 bases). CDR3 length equals 14 residues. Germline V gene data show CDR1 as LNHDA and CDR2 as SQIVND (reference sequence). Trimming pared 11 bases from V and 0 bases from J, leaving 16 bases between. CDR3 sequence (DNA): TGTGCCGGCGAGGGGAGGCCTATGAACACTGAAGCTTTCTTT. This gives the protein CAGEGRPMNTEAFF. The full variable domain, with the rest looked up from reference TRBV19 and TRBJ1-1, is DGGITQSPKYLFRKEGQNVTLSCEQNLNHDAMYWYRQDPGQGLRLIYYSQIVNDFQKGDIAEGYSVSREKKESFPLTVTSAQKNPTAFYLCAGEGRPMNTEAFFGQGTRLTVV.

The rearrangement joins TRBV5-1 to TRBJ2-4; 7 bases line up with TRBD1. CDR3 length equals 18 residues. The ends lost 1 base at V and 8 bases at J; junction bases unmatched: 18. CDR1 is SGHRS, CDR2 YFSETQ, per germline. CDR3 sequence: CASSLLGARGRIWDIQYF. For the CDR3, the DNA is TGCGCCAGCAGCTTGCTCGGGGCAAGGGGGCGTATTTGGGACATTCAGTACTTC. Variable domain in full (rest from reference TRBV5-1 and TRBJ2-4): KAGVTQTPRYLIKTRGQQVTLSCSPISGHRSVSWYQQTPGQGLQFLFEYFSETQRNKGNFPGRFSGRQFSNSRSEMNVSTLELGDSALYLCASSLLGARGRIWDIQYFGAGTRLSVL.

Worth noting for this clone: This is likely an artifact of a read error, given a far larger clone one base away. The chain is built from TRBV28 and TRBJ1-4, with TRBD1 matching 10 bases. Trimming removed 8 bases from V and 7 bases from J; junction bases left unmatched: 10. Germline CDR1 is MDHEN and CDR2 is SYDVKM. There are 15 residues in the CDR3. As DNA, the CDR3 is TGTGCCAGCCCCGCCGACAGGGGGCTAATTGAAAAACTGTTTTTT. Translated: CASPADRGLIEKLFF.